This is a list of T cell receptor beta chains from one sample in a study of cytomegalovirus exposure and HLA in healthy donors. Generated by immunoSEQ multiplex PCR, the TCRdb table keeps only in-frame clones and is missing some. This sample contains about 160,000 clones. The sample consisted of PBMCs. The source of these receptors is a man aged 25 to 40 in good health and CMV-seronegative. Each CDR3 is given with its conserved first and last residue. The D gene is left open where the match is weak.

D	J	V	CDR3	DNA
NA	TRBJ1-5	TRBV7-8	CASSLGVGSLNQPQHF	TGTGCCAGCAGCTTAGGAGTGGGCAGCCTCAATCAGCCCCAGCATTTT
NA	TRBJ2-2	TRBV10-1	CASTSGATGELFF	TGCGCCAGCACTTCGGGAGCCACCGGGGAGCTGTTTTTT
TRBD2	TRBJ2-1	TRBV7-2	CASSLVAGVRNEQFF	TGTGCCAGCAGCTTAGTAGCGGGAGTCCGCAATGAGCAGTTCTTC
TRBD1	TRBJ2-5	TRBV2	CASSLQGVWGETQYF	TGTGCCAGCAGTTTACAGGGGGTTTGGGGAGAGACCCAGTACTTC
NA	TRBJ2-2	TRBV7-2	CASSPVEFSGELFF	TGTGCCAGCAGTCCAGTGGAGTTCTCCGGGGAGCTGTTTTTT
TRBD1	TRBJ1-2	TRBV2	CASSVTGQGNYGYTF	TGTGCCAGCAGTGTTACCGGACAGGGCAACTATGGCTACACCTTC
NA	TRBJ1-2	TRBV4-1	CASSQGAGVVGYTF	TGCGCCAGCAGCCAAGGGGCCGGGGTGGTAGGCTACACCTTC
NA	TRBJ2-2	TRBV30	CAWTGENTGELFF	TGTGCCTGGACGGGGGAGAACACCGGGGAGCTGTTTTTT
TRBD1	TRBJ2-3	TRBV28	CASSPGTGVGTDTQYF	TGTGCCAGCAGTCCCGGGACAGGGGTTGGCACAGATACGCAGTATTTT
NA	TRBJ2-3	TRBV6-4	CASSPTKSGGADTQYF	TGTGCCAGCAGTCCCACGAAGTCAGGAGGGGCAGATACGCAGTATTTT